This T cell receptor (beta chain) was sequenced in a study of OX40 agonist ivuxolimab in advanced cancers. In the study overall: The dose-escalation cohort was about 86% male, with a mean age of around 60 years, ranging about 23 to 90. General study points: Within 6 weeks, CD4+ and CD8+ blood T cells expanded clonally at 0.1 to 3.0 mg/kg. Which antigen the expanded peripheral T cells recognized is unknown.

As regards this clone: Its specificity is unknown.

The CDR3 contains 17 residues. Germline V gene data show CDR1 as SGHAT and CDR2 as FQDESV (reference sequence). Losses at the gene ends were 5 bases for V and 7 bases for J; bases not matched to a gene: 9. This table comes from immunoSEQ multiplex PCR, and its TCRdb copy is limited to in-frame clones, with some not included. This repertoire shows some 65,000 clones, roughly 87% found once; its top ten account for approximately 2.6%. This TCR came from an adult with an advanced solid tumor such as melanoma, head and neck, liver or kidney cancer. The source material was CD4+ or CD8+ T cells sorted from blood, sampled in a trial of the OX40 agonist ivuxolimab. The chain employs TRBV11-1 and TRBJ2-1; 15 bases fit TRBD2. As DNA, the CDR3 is TGTGCCAGCAGCCAACCGCCGGGACTAGCGGGGGGTAATGAGCAGTTCTTC. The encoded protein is CASSQPPGLAGGNEQFF.